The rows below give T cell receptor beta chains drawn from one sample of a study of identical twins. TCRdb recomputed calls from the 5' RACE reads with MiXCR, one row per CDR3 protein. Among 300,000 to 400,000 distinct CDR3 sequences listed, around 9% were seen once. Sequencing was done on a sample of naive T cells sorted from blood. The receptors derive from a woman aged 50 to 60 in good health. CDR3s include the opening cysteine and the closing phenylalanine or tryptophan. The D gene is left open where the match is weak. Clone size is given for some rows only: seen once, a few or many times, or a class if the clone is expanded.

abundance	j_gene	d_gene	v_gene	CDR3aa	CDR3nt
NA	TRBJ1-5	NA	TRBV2	CASSEQGFINQPQHF	TGTGCCAGCAGTGAACAGGGGTTCATCAATCAGCCCCAGCATTTT
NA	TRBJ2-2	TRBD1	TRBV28	CASSRTGGKERNTGELFF	TGTGCCAGCAGTAGGACAGGGGGAAAAGAGCGGAACACCGGGGAGCTGTTTTTT
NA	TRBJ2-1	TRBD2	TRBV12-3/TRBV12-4	CASRGRAGVRNEQFF	TGTGCCAGCAGGGGAAGAGCGGGGGTGAGGAATGAGCAGTTCTTC
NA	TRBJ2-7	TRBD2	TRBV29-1	CSVDAPSGLNYEQYF	TGCAGCGTTGATGCGCCTAGCGGTTTGAACTACGAGCAGTACTTC
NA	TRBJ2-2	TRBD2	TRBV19	CASRLAGGNGELFF	TGTGCCAGTAGACTAGCGGGAGGGAACGGGGAGCTGTTTTTT
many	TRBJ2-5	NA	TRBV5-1	CASSLDLSETQYF	TGCGCCAGCAGCTTGGACCTTTCGGAGACCCAGTACTTC
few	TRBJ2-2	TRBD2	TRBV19	CASILSGTNTGELFF	TGTGCCAGTATCCTTAGCGGGACCAACACCGGGGAGCTGTTTTTT
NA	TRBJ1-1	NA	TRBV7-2	CASSLVLGSTEAFF	TGTGCCAGCAGCTTAGTACTGGGGTCCACTGAAGCTTTCTTT
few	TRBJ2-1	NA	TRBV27	CASSWANEQFF	TGTGCCAGCAGTTGGGCGAATGAGCAGTTCTTC
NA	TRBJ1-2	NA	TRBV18	CASSPANSYGYTF	TGTGCCAGCTCACCGGCCAATTCCTATGGCTACACCTTC
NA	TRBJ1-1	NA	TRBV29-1	CSYIEGPEAFF	TGCAGCTATATAGAAGGCCCTGAAGCTTTCTTT
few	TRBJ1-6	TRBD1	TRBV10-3	CAISRDRVGSPLHF	TGTGCCATCAGCCGGGACAGGGTCGGTTCACCCCTCCACTTT
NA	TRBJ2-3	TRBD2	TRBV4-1	CASSLGLAGAGDTQYF	TGCGCCAGCAGCCTCGGACTAGCGGGAGCTGGAGATACGCAGTATTTT
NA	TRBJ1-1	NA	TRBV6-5	CASSPGRNTEALF	TGTGCCAGCAGCCCTGGGAGGAACACTGAAGCTCTCTTT
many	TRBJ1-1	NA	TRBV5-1	CASSRDPGEVTEAFF	TGCGCCAGCAGCCGTGACCCTGGGGAGGTCACTGAAGCTTTCTTT
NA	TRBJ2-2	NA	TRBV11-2	CASSLRNSGTGELFF	TGTGCCAGCAGTCTCCGCAATTCGGGGACCGGGGAGCTGTTTTTT
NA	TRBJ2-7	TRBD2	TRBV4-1	CASSQALSAGEIYEQYF	TGCGCCAGCAGCCAAGCCCTATCGGCGGGAGAAATTTACGAGCAGTACTTC
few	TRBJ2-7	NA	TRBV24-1	CATSDPFDEQYF	TGTGCCACCAGTGACCCCTTTGACGAGCAGTACTTC
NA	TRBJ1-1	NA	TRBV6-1	CASSDIWGNTEAFF	TGTGCCAGCAGCGACATTTGGGGGAACACTGAAGCTTTCTTT
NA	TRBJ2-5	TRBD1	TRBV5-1	CASSDRDRGRQTQYF	TGCGCCAGCAGCGACAGGGACAGAGGTCGGCAGACCCAGTACTTC
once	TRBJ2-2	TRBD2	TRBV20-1	CSAASGSFTGELFF	TGCAGTGCGGCTAGCGGGAGTTTCACCGGGGAGCTGTTTTTT
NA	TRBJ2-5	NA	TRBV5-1	CASSLRETRYF	TGCGCCAGCAGCTTGCGAGAGACCCGGTACTTC
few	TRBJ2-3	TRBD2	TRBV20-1	CSASLLALHTDTQYF	TGCAGTGCTAGCTTACTAGCGCTTCACACAGATACGCAGTATTTT
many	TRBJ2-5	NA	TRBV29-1	CSVEDWSGETQYF	TGCAGCGTTGAAGATTGGTCCGGAGAGACCCAGTACTTC
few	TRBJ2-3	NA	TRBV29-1	CSVEGPAGIFTDTQYF	TGCAGCGTGGAAGGACCGGCGGGTATATTCACAGATACGCAGTATTTT
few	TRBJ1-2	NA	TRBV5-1	CASSGEKRAGGGYTF	TGCGCCAGCAGCGGCGAGAAGAGGGCGGGGGGAGGCTACACCTTC
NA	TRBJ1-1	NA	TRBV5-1	CASSLVRMLDTEAFF	TGCGCCAGCAGCTTGGTTCGGATGTTGGACACTGAAGCTTTCTTT
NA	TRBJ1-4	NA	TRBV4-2	CASSQDVRGAVEKLFF	TGTGCCAGCAGCCAAGATGTCCGGGGGGCAGTAGAAAAACTGTTTTTT
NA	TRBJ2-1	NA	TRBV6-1	CASSEDLPDEQFF	TGTGCCAGCAGTGAAGACCTCCCGGATGAGCAGTTCTTC
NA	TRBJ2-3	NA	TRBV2	CASSDLQGSACTDTQYF	TGTGCCAGCAGTGACCTCCAGGGGAGCGCATGCACAGATACGCAGTATTTT
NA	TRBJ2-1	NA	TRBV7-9	CASSLGTLNVNEQFF	TGTGCCAGCAGCCTAGGTACGCTAAACGTCAATGAGCAGTTCTTC
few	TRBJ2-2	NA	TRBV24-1	CATSDPRDPPPAGELFF	TGTGCCACCAGTGATCCCCGGGACCCCCCACCTGCCGGGGAGCTGTTTTTT
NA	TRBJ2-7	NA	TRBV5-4	CASTSASSYEQYF	TGTGCCAGCACCAGCGCCAGCTCCTACGAGCAGTACTTC